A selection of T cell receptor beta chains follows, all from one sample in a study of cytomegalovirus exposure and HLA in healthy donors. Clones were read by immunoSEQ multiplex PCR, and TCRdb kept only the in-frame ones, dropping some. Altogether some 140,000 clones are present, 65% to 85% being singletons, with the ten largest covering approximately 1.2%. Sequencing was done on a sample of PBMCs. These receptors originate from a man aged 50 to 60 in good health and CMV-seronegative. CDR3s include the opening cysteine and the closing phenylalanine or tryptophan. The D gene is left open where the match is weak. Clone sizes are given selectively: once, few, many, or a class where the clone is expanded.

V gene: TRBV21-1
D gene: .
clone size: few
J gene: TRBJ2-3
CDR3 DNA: TGTGCCAGCAGCAATGAAGGGACTAGCGGGAGGACAGATACGCAGTATTTT
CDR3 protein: CASSNEGTSGRTDTQYF

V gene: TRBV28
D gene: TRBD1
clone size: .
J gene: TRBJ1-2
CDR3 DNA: TGTGCCAGCAGTCCGTACCTGGACAGGCCCTATGGCTACACCTTC
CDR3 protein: CASSPYLDRPYGYTF

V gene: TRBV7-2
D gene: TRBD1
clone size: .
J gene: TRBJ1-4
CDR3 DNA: TGTGCCAGCAGCTTGCCGGGACAGGGACTGTTTTTT
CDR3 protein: CASSLPGQGLFF

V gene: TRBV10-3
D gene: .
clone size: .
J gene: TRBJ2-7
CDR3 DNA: TGTGCCATCAGTGTGGACAGTTTCTCCTACGAGCAGTACTTC
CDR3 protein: CAISVDSFSYEQYF

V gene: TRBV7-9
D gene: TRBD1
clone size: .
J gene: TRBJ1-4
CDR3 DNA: TGTGCCAGCGCTATCGGGACAGAGAATGAAAAACTGTTTTTT
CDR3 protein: CASAIGTENEKLFF

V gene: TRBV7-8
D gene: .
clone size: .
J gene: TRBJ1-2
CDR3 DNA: TGTGCCAGCAGCGCCTTCGAGGGCTATGGCTACACCTTC
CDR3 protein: CASSAFEGYGYTF

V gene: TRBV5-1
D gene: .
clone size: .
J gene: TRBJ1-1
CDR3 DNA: TGCGCCAGCAGCTTGGAATCGGGAACGGGCTCTGAAGCTTTCTTT
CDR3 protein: CASSLESGTGSEAFF

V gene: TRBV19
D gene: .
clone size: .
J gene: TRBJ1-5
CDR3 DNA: TGTGCCAGTAGTATTCATCGGGACAATCAGCCCCAGCATTTT
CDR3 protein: CASSIHRDNQPQHF

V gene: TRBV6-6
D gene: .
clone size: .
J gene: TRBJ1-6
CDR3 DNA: TGTGCCAGCAGGATCGGCCGGGGTTATAATTCACCCCTCCACTTT
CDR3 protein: CASRIGRGYNSPLHF

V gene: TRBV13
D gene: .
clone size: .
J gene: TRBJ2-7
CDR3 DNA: TGTGCCAGCAGCCGCGGTGGGCGGGACAGAACCTTC
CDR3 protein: CASSRGGRDRTF

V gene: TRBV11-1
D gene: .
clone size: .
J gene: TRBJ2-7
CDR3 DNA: TGTGCCAGCAGCTCCCAGGGGCCCGGGCACTCCGAGCAGTACTTC
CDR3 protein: CASSSQGPGHSEQYF

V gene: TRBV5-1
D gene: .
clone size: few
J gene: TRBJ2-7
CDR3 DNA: TGCGCCAGCAGCTTGTGGCAGGGGTCGAGGGAGCAGTACTTC
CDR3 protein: CASSLWQGSREQYF

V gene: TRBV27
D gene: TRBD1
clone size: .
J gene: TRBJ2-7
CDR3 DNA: TGTGCCAGCAGTCCTTTGGGACAGGGGGCTCACGAGCAGTACTTC
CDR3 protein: CASSPLGQGAHEQYF

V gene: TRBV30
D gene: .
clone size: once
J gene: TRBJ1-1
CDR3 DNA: TGTGCCTGGAGCGCGGGACGGATGAACACTGAAGCTTTCTTT
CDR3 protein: CAWSAGRMNTEAFF

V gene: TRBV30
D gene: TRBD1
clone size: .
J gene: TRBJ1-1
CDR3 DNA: TGTGCCTGGAGTATGATTGGGACAGATGAAGCTTTCTTT
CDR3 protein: CAWSMIGTDEAFF

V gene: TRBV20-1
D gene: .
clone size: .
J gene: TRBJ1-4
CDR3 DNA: TGCAGTGCTAGAAATACAGGCGGGGTGATTTTT
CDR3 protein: CSARNTGGVIF

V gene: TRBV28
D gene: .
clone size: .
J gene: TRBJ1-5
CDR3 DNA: TGTGCCAGCATCTCGAGGAGCAATCAGCCCCAGCATTTT
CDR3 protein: CASISRSNQPQHF

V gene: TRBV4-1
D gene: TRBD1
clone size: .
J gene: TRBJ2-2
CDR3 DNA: TGCGCCAGCAGTCGACAGGGGTTTAGCGATACCGGGGAGCTGTTTTTT
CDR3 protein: CASSRQGFSDTGELFF

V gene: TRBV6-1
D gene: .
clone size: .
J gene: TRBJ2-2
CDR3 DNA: TGTGCCAGCAACCCCGGGACATCGAACACCGGGGAGCTGTTTTTT
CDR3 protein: CASNPGTSNTGELFF

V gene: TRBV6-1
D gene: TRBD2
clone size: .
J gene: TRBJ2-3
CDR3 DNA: TGTGCCAGCAGTGCCCCAGGGACTAGCGGGATCACAGATACGCAGTATTTT
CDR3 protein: CASSAPGTSGITDTQYF

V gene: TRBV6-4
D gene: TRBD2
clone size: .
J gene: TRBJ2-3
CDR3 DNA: TGTGCCAGCAGTGTGCCTAGCGGGAGAAGGGGTACGCAGTATTTT
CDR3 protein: CASSVPSGRRGTQYF

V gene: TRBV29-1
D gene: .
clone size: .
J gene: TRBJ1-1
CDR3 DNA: TGCAGCGTTGAAGGGGGAGGGGGGACCGAAGCTTTTTTT
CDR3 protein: CSVEGGGGTEAFF

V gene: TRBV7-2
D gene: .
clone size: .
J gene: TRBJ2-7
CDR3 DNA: TGTGCCAGCAGCTCTGGCCGTAACTACGAGCAGTACTTC
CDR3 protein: CASSSGRNYEQYF

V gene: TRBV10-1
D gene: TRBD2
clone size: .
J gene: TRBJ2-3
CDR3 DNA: TGCGCCAGCAGTGACAACAGAGCGGGAGTAGCAGATACGCAGTATTTT
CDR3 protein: CASSDNRAGVADTQYF